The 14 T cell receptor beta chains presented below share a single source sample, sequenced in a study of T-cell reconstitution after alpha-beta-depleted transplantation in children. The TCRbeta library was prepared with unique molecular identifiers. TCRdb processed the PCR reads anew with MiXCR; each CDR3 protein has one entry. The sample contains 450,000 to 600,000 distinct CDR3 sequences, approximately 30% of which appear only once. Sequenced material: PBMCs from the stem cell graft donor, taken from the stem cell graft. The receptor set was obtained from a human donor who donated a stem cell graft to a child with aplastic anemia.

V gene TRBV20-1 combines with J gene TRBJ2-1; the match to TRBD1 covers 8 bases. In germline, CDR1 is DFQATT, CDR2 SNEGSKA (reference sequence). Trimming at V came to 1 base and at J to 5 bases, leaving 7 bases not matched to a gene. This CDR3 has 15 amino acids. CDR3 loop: CSARGVRQGHNEQFF. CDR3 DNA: TGCAGTGCTAGAGGGGTTAGACAGGGGCACAATGAGCAGTTCTTC.

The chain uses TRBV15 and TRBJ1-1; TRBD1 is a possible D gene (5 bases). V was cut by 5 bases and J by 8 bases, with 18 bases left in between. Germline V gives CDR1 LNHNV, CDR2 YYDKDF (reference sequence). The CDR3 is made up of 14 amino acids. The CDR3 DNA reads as TGTGCCACCAGCGTTAGCCAGCAGAGGACAGAAGCTTTCTTT. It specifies CATSVSQQRTEAFF.

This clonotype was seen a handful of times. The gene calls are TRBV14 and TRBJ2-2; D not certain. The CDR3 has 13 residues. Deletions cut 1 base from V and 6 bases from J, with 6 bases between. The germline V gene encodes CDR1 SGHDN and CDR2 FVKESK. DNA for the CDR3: TGTGCCAGCAGCCAAGCTCTGGCCGGGGAGCTGTTTTTT. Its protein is CASSQALAGELFF.

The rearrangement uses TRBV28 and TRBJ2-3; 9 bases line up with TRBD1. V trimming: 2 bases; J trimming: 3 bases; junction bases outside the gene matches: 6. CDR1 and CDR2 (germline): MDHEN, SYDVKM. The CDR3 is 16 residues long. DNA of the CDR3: TGTGCCAGCAGTTTAACCACAGGGGGCTTAACAGATACGCAGTATTTT. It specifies CASSLTTGGLTDTQYF.

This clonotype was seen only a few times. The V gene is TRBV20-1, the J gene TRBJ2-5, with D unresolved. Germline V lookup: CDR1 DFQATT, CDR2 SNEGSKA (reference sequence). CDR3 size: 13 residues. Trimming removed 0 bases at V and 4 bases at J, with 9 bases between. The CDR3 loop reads CSARDRWTETQYF. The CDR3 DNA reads TGCAGTGCTAGAGATCGGTGGACAGAGACCCAGTACTTC.

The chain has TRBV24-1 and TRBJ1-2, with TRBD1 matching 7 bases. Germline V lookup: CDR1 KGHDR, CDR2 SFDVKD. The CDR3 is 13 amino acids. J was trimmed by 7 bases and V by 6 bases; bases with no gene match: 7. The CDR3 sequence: CATSQTGAPGYTF. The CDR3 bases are TGTGCCACCAGTCAAACAGGGGCGCCTGGCTACACCTTC.

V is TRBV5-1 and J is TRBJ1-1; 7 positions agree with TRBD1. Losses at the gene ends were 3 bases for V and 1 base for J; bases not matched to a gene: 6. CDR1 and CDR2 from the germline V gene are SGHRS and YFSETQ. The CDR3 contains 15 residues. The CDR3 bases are TGCGCCAGCAGCTCGACAGGGAAGGCGAACACTGAAGCTTTCTTT. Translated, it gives CASSSTGKANTEAFF.

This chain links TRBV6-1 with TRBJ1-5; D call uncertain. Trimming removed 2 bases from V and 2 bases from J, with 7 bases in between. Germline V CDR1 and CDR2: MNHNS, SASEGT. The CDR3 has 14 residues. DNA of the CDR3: TGTGCCAGCAGTGAAAGGGAGCGCAATCAGCCCCAGCATTTT. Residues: CASSERERNQPQHF.

CDR3 residues: CSVSPTTILTDTQYF. In DNA, the CDR3 is TGCAGCGTTTCCCCAACCACCATTCTGACAGATACGCAGTATTTT. The chain couples TRBV29-1 to TRBJ2-3; D not certain. The CDR3 runs to 15 residues. Germline CDR1 reads SQVTM; CDR2 reads ANQGSEA. V shed 5 bases and J shed 3 bases, with 18 bases lying between them.

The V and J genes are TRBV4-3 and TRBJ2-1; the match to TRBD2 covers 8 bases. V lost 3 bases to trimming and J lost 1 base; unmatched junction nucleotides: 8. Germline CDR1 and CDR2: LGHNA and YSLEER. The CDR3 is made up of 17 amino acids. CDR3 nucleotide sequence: TGCGCCAGCAGCCAGGCTCGAACTAGCGGTTCCTACAATGAGCAGTTCTTC. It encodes CASSQARTSGSYNEQFF.

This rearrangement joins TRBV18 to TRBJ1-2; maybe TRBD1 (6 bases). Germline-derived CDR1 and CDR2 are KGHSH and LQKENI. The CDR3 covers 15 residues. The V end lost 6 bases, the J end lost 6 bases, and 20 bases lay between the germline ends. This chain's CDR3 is CASSLRAEGGHGYTF. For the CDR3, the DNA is TGTGCCAGCTCCCTCCGGGCCGAGGGGGGACATGGCTACACCTTC.

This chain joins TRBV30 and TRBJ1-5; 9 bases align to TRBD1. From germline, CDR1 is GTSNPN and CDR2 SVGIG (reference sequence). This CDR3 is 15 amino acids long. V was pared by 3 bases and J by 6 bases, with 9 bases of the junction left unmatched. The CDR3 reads CAWSPTGGKGQPQHF. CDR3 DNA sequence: TGTGCCTGGAGCCCGACAGGGGGGAAAGGTCAGCCCCAGCATTTT.

DNA of the CDR3: TGTGCCAGCAGTCAGACTAGCGGGAGGTCGCTAATAGATACGCAGTATTTT. Its protein product is CASSQTSGRSLIDTQYF. The chain joins TRBV27 to TRBJ2-3; 13 positions match TRBD2. Germline assignment: CDR1 MNHEY and CDR2 SMNVEV (reference sequence). There are 17 residues in the CDR3. The V segment lost 5 bases and the J segment 5 bases; nucleotides outside the gene matches: 10.

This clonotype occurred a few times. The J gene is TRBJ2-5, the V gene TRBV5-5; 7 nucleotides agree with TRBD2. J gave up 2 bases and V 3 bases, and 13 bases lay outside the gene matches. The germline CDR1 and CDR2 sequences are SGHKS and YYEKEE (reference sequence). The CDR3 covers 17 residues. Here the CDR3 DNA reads TGTGCCAGCAGCTCGGGAGGAGAATCCAAGTATCAAGAGACCCAGTACTTC. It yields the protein CASSSGGESKYQETQYF.